This passage covers 25 T cell receptor beta chains from one sample sequenced in a study of T cell changes during pregnancy in multiple sclerosis. Measured with immunoSEQ multiplex PCR; TCRdb has only the in-frame clones, and not every one. The sample holds 55,000 to 65,000 clones, about nine tenths seen once. This material consisted of peripheral blood, taken in the first trimester of pregnancy. These receptors originate from a female donor in good health, enrolled as a control in a pregnancy study.

This clone was seen just once. CDR3 loop: CASSDSGTGGTAFF. The CDR3 bases are TGTGCCAGCAGTGACTCTGGGACAGGGGGAACAGCTTTCTTT. The rearrangement joins TRBV25-1 to TRBJ1-1, with 11 bases identical to TRBD1. The CDR3 contains 14 residues. The V gene end was trimmed by 3 bases and the J gene end by 10 bases; junction bases not matched to a gene: 7. Germline CDR1 reads MGHDK; CDR2 reads SYGVNS.

The genes are TRBV28 and TRBJ2-7, with 9 bases fitting TRBD1. The CDR3 loop spans 14 amino acids. Germline assignment: CDR1 MDHEN and CDR2 SYDVKM. V shed 6 bases, J shed 5 bases, and the junction held 8 bases outside the gene matches. The CDR3, as DNA: TGTGCCAGCAGCACCGGGACAGGGTCCCACGAGCAGTACTTC. Residues: CASSTGTGSHEQYF.

The chain combines TRBV5-1 with TRBJ1-1; the D is unclear. Germline V gene data show CDR1 as SGHRS and CDR2 as YFSETQ. V was trimmed by 8 bases and J by 5 bases, leaving 16 bases between them. The CDR3 has 13 residues. In DNA form, the CDR3 reads TGCGCCAGTTCCGGGAGTGGGAGTACTGAAGCTTTCTTT. Translation: CASSGSGSTEAFF.

The CDR3 loop reads CASSYSGRKNTEAFF. In DNA form, the CDR3 reads TGTGCCAGCAGTTACTCGGGCCGGAAGAACACTGAAGCTTTCTTT. The chain uses TRBV6-6 and TRBJ1-1; D gene ambiguous. The length of the CDR3 is 15 residues. The V gene lost 0 bases and the J gene lost 1 base, with 9 bases spanning the gap. Germline V lookup: CDR1 MNHNY, CDR2 SVGAGI (reference sequence).

The chain employs TRBV14 and TRBJ2-5; 8 positions agree with TRBD2. The V and J ends lost 4 bases and 2 bases, in that order; junction bases with no gene match: 9. This CDR3 has 16 amino acids. CDR1 and CDR2 from the germline V gene are SGHDN and FVKESK. For the CDR3, the DNA is TGTGCCAGCAGCCGACTGCCGGGACTAGGGCAAGAGACCCAGTACTTC. It translates to CASSRLPGLGQETQYF.

This chain joins TRBV5-4 and TRBJ1-2; tentative D call: TRBD1 (5 bases). Germline V CDR1 and CDR2: SGHNT, YYREEE (reference sequence). V shed 5 bases and J shed 5 bases, with 13 bases lying between them. The CDR3 length is 13 residues. The CDR3: CASRNFGGYGYTF. The DNA of the CDR3 is TGTGCCAGCAGGAATTTCGGGGGATATGGCTACACCTTC.

The J gene is TRBJ1-4, the V gene TRBV6-6; 10 bases line up with TRBD1. CDR1 is MNHNY, CDR2 SVGAGI, per germline (reference sequence). The V segment lost 0 bases and the J segment 5 bases; nucleotides outside the gene matches: 0. The CDR3 is 15 amino acids. The CDR3 nucleotides are TGTGCCAGCAGTTACTCGGGACAGGGGAATGAAAAACTGTTTTTT. Its translation is CASSYSGQGNEKLFF.

This clone was seen once. The rearrangement uses TRBV5-1 and TRBJ1-5; a weak D match, TRBD1 (5 bases). The CDR3 consists of 14 residues. Trimming stripped 0 bases from V and 2 bases from J, with 6 bases between. CDR1 and CDR2 (germline): SGHRS, YFSETQ. For the CDR3, the DNA is TGCGCCAGCAGCTTGGAACAGGGCAATCAGCCCCAGCATTTT. Protein sequence: CASSLEQGNQPQHF.

The chain carries TRBV15 and TRBJ2-7; 12 bases map to TRBD1. Germline CDR1 is LNHNV and CDR2 is YYDKDF (reference sequence). V lost 4 bases and J lost 6; bases outside the gene matches: 7. The CDR3 runs to 15 residues. The CDR3, as DNA: TGTGCCACCAGCACCCGGGGGACAGGGGGCGCCGAGCAGTACTTC. As protein: CATSTRGTGGAEQYF.

The rearrangement uses TRBV19 and TRBJ1-1; D gene ambiguous. The CDR3 length is 12 residues. Trimming took 7 bases from V and 1 from J, leaving 7 bases between them. Germline values: CDR1 LNHDA, CDR2 SQIVND (reference sequence). As DNA, the CDR3 is TGTGCCAGTACTGCAGGGAACACTGAAGCTTTCTTT. Amino acid sequence: CASTAGNTEAFF.

This clone has just one count. This chain connects TRBV15 to TRBJ2-3; 8 bases match TRBD1. The germline CDR1 and CDR2 sequences are LNHNV and YYDKDF (reference sequence). The trim removed 0 bases at V and 3 bases at J, leaving 5 bases unmatched. This CDR3 has 16 residues. The CDR3 DNA follows: TGTGCCACCAGCAGAGAGGCAGGGGGCTTGACAGATACGCAGTATTTT. It encodes CATSREAGGLTDTQYF.

The J gene is TRBJ1-1, the V gene TRBV9; the D gene is possibly TRBD1 (6 bases). CDR1 is SGDLS, CDR2 YYNGEE, per germline. V was trimmed by 4 bases and J by 6 bases, leaving 13 bases between them. The CDR3 runs to 13 residues. CDR3 region: CASSPGGGPEAFF. The CDR3 nucleotides are TGTGCCAGCAGCCCGGGGGGGGGCCCTGAAGCTTTCTTT.

The CDR3 DNA follows: TGCAGCGTCGAGGAGTATGGCTACACCTTC. Translation: CSVEEYGYTF. V usage is TRBV29-1 and J usage is TRBJ1-2; D uncertain. Trimming cost V 6 bases and J 5 bases, with 7 bases left between them. Germline assignment: CDR1 SQVTM and CDR2 ANQGSEA. This CDR3 contains 10 residues. Variable domain in full (rest from reference TRBV29-1 and TRBJ1-2): SAVISQKPSRDICQRGTSLTIQCQVDSQVTMMFWYRQQPGQSLTLIATANQGSEATYESGFVIDKFPISRPNLTFSTLTVSNMSPEDSSIYLCSVEEYGYTFGSGTRLTVV.

This clone occurred once. The V call is TRBV9, the J call TRBJ2-7, with D uncertain. CDR3 length: 13 amino acids. Germline lookup yields CDR1 SGDLS and CDR2 YYNGEE. Trimming removed 7 bases from V and 3 bases from J, with 14 bases in between. Here the CDR3 DNA reads TGTGCCAGCGGTCGGTCGGGTAGCTACGAGCAGTACTTC. Its translation is CASGRSGSYEQYF.

The chain links TRBV11-3 to TRBJ2-5, with TRBD2 as a possible D gene (5 bases). This CDR3 is built from 13 residues. Between the trimmed V and J ends, which lost 5 bases and 5 bases, there was a span of 12 bases. Germline V gene data show CDR1 as SGHNT and CDR2 as YENEEA. This chain's CDR3 is CASSRTSFETQYF. CDR3 sequence (DNA): TGTGCCAGCAGCCGTACTAGTTTCGAGACCCAGTACTTC.

The chain's CDR3 is CASSSYGGSPGEQYF. The CDR3 nucleotides read TGTGCCAGCAGTTCTTACGGGGGATCCCCCGGCGAGCAGTACTTC. The chain is built from TRBV28 and TRBJ2-7, with D possibly being TRBD2 (6 bases). The V gene lost 4 bases and the J gene lost 6 bases, with 19 bases spanning the gap. This CDR3 has 15 residues. Germline assignment: CDR1 MDHEN and CDR2 SYDVKM.

To note about this clone: Other DNA sequences in the sample encode the same CDR3. The chain is built from TRBV6-5 and TRBJ1-1, with D possibly being TRBD1 (5 bases). Trimming shortened V by 6 bases and J by 1 base, and 12 bases separated the two germline ends. Per the germline V gene, CDR1 is MNHEY and CDR2 is SVGAGI. This CDR3 comprises 14 residues. The CDR3 DNA reads as TGTGCCAGCAGCCTGTTAAGGGGGAACACTGAAGCTTTCTTT. Residues: CASSLLRGNTEAFF.

The V gene is TRBV30, the J gene TRBJ2-1, with a possible D match to TRBD2 (5 bases). CDR3 length equals 14 residues. The V and J ends lost 1 base and 0 bases respectively, with 7 bases between them. Germline lookup yields CDR1 GTSNPN and CDR2 SVGIG (reference sequence). CDR3 residues: CAWSAGSSYNEQFF. CDR3 sequence (DNA): TGTGCCTGGAGTGCGGGGAGCTCCTACAATGAGCAGTTCTTC.

The chain combines TRBV27 with TRBJ1-6; D is ambiguous. The V end was cut by 5 bases, the J end by 5 bases, with 7 bases between. The CDR3 extends over 13 amino acids. CDR1 MNHEY and CDR2 SMNVEV come from the germline V gene (reference sequence). The CDR3 DNA reads as TGTGCCAGCAGTGGGCATAATAATTCACCCCTCCACTTT. Translated, it gives CASSGHNNSPLHF.

The chain couples TRBV6-6 to TRBJ1-2, with 7 bases fitting TRBD1. J lost 8 bases, V lost 2 bases, and 8 bases had no gene match. CDR1 and CDR2 from the germline V gene are MNHNY and SVGAGI (reference sequence). The CDR3 extends over 14 amino acids. The CDR3 DNA follows: TGTGCCAGCAGTTACCAGGGACAGTATGGCGGCTACACCTTC. This encodes CASSYQGQYGGYTF.

A word on this clone: The same CDR3 can be traced to other DNA sequences in this sample. The chain combines TRBV7-8 with TRBJ1-5, with 7 bases fitting TRBD1. CDR3 size: 13 residues. Trimming took 3 bases from V and 4 from J; bases not matched to a gene: 0. Germline V gene sequence: CDR1 SGHVS, CDR2 FQNEAQ. As DNA, the CDR3 is TGTGCCAGCAGCTTGGACAGGAATCAGCCCCAGCATTTT. Translated: CASSLDRNQPQHF.

CDR3 in DNA: TGTGCCAGCAAAATTCTGACAGGGGCTAACTATGGCTACACCTTC. The encoded protein is CASKILTGANYGYTF. V gene TRBV6-6 combines with J gene TRBJ1-2; 8 bases line up with TRBD1. CDR1 and CDR2 (germline): MNHNY, SVGAGI (reference sequence). Trimming removed 7 bases from V and 0 bases from J; junction bases left unmatched: 7. The CDR3 totals 15 residues.

The gene calls are TRBV25-1 and TRBJ1-1, with D possibly being TRBD1 (5 bases). The CDR3 length is 14 residues. Germline CDR1 and CDR2: MGHDK and SYGVNS. V lost 3 bases and J lost 1, with 9 bases in between. DNA of the CDR3: TGTGCCAGCAGTGACCAACAGGAGAACACTGAAGCTTTCTTT. Its translation is CASSDQQENTEAFF.

The table lists this clone with a count of one. The genes are TRBV7-3 and TRBJ2-2, with 8 bases identical to TRBD1. Looked up from germline, CDR1 is SGHTA and CDR2 is FQGTGA. This CDR3 is 14 amino acids long. With 5 bases clipped from V and 4 bases from J, the junction kept 3 bases outside the gene matches. CDR3 sequence reads: CASSDRGGTGELFF. In nucleotides, the CDR3 is TGTGCCAGCAGCGACAGGGGCGGCACCGGGGAGCTGTTTTTT.

J is TRBJ2-1 and V is TRBV11-3, with D hard to call. The CDR3 has 13 amino acids. In germline, CDR1 is SGHNT, CDR2 YENEEA. Trimming removed 2 bases from V and 4 bases from J, with 6 bases in between. The CDR3 sequence is CASSLNLYNEQFF. The DNA of the CDR3 is TGTGCCAGCAGCTTAAATCTTTACAATGAGCAGTTCTTC. The variable domain in full, with the rest retrieved from reference TRBV11-3 and TRBJ2-1, is EAGVVQSPRYKIIEKKQPVAFWCNPISGHNTLYWYLQNLGQGPELLIRYENEEAVDDSQLPKDRFSAERLKGVDSTLKIQPAELGDSAVYLCASSLNLYNEQFFGPGTRLTVL.